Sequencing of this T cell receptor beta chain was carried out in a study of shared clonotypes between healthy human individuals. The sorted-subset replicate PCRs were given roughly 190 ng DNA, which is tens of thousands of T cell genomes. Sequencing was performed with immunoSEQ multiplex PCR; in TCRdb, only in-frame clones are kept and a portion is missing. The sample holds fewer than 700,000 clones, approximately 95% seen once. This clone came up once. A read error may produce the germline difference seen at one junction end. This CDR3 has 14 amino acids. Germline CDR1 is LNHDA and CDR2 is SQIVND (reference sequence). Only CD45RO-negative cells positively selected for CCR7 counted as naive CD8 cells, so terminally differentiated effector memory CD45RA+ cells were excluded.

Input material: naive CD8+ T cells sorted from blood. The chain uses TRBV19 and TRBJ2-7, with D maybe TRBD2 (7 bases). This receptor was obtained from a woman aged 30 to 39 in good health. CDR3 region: CASSIRVSGGQNHF. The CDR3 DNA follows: TGTGCCAGTAGTATTCGGGTTTCGGGAGGACAGAACCACTTC.